The T cell receptor beta chain under discussion was sequenced for a study of T cell repertoires in cytomegalovirus infection. TCRdb re-analysed the reads in MiXCR, keeping a single row per CDR3 protein. The sample yields 900,000 to 950,000 distinct CDR3 sequences, less than 35% seen once. The J segment lost 8 bases and the V segment lost 7 bases, leaving 5 bases of the junction unmatched. The CDR3 consists of 12 residues. Germline assignment: CDR1 LNHNV and CDR2 YYDKDF (reference sequence). Regarding this clonotype: The antigen is unknown.

The sample consisted of cultured CD8+ T cells from PBMCs, taken from culture after CMV antigen stimulation. The clonotype originates from a human donor in good health (CMV status not recorded). Some clones in this sample may be carry-over from other donors' samples. The rearrangement joins TRBV15 to TRBJ2-1; 7 positions match TRBD2. This CDR3 reads CATKKGRDEQFF. In DNA form, the CDR3 reads TGTGCCACCAAGAAGGGGAGGGATGAGCAGTTCTTC.